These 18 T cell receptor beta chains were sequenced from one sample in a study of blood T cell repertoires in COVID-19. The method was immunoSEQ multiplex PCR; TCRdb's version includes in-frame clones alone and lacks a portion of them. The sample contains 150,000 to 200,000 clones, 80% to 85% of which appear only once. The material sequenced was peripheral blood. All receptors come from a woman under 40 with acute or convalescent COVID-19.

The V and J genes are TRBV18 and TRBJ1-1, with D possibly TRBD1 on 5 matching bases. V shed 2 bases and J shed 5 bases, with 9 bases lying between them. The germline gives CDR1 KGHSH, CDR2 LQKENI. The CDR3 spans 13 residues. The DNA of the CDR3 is TGTGCCAGCTCACCATGGGGGGGGACTGAAGCTTTCTTT. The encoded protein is CASSPWGGTEAFF.

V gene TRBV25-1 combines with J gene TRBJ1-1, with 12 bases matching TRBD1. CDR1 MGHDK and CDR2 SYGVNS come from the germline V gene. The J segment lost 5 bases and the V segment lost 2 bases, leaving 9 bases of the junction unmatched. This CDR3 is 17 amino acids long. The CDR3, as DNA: TGTGCCAGCAGTGAAAAGTGGGACAGGGGGCCCGAAACTGAAGCTTTCTTT. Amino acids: CASSEKWDRGPETEAFF.

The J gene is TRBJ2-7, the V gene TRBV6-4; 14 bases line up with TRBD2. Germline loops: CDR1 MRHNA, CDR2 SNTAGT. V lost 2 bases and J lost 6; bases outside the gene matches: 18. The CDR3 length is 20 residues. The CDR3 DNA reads TGTGCCAGCAGTGACCCGTCGGGACTAGCGGGAGCCCACGAATTTTCCGAGCAGTACTTC. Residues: CASSDPSGLAGAHEFSEQYF.

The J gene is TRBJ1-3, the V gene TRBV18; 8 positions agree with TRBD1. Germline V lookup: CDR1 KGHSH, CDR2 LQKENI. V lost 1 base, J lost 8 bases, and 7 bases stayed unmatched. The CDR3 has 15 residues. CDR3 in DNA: TGTGCCAGCTCACCACGTAAGGGACAGGCATACACCATATATTTT. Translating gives CASSPRKGQAYTIYF.

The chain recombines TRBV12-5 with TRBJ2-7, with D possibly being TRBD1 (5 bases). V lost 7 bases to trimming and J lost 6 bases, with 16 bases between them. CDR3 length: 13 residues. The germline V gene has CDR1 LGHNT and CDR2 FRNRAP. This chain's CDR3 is CASALGLAGEQYF. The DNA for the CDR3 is TGTGCTAGTGCCTTGGGGCTCGCTGGCGAGCAGTACTTC.

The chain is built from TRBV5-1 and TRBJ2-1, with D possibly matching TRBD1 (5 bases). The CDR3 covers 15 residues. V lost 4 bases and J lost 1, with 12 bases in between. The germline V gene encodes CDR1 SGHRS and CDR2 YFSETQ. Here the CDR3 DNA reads TGCGCCAGCAGCCAACAGGATCCTTCCTACAATGAGCAGTTCTTC. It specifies CASSQQDPSYNEQFF.

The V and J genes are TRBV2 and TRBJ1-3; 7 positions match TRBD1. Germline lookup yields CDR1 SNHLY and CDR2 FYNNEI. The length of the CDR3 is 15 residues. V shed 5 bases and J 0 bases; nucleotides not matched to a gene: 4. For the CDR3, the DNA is TGTGCCAGCAGTAGGGACAGCAACTCTGGAAACACCATATATTTT. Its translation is CASSRDSNSGNTIYF.

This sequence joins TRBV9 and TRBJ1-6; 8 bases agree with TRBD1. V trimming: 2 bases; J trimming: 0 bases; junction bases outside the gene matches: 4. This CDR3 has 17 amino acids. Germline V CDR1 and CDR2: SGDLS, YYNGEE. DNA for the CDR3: TGTGCCAGCAGCGTTGGGACAGGAAGCTCCTATAATTCACCCCTCCACTTT. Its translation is CASSVGTGSSYNSPLHF.

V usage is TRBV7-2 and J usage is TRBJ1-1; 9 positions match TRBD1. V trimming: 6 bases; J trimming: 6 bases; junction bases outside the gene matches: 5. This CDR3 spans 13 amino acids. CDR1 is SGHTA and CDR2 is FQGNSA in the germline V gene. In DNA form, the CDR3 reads TGTGCCAGCAGTCACACAGGGGGCGCTGAAGCTTTCTTT. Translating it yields CASSHTGGAEAFF. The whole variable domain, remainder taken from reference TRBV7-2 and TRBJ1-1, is GAGVSQSPSNKVTEKGKDVELRCDPISGHTALYWYRQSLGQGLEFLIYFQGNSAPDKSGLPSDRFSAERTGGSVSTLTIQRTQQEDSAVYLCASSHTGGAEAFFGQGTRLTVV.

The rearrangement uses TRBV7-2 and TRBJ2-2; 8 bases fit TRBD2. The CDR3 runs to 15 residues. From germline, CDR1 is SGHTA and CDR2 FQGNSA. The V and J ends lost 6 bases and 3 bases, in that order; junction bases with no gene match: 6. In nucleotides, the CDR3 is TGTGCCAGCAGGGGGGGCGGGAGGCACACCGGGGAGCTGTTTTTT. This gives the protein CASRGGGRHTGELFF.

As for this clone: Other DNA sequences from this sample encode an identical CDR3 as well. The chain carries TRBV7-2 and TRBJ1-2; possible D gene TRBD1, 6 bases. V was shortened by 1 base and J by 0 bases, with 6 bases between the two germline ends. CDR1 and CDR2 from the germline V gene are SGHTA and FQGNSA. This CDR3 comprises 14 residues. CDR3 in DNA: TGTGCCAGCAGCTTAGACAGGGCTAACTATGGCTACACCTTC. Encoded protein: CASSLDRANYGYTF.

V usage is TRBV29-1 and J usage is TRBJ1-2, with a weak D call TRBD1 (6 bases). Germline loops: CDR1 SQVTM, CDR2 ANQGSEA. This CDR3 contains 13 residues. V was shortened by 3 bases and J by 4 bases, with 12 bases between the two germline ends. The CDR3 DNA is TGCAGCGTTGATAGGCAGGGGATCTATGGCTACACCTTC. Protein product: CSVDRQGIYGYTF.

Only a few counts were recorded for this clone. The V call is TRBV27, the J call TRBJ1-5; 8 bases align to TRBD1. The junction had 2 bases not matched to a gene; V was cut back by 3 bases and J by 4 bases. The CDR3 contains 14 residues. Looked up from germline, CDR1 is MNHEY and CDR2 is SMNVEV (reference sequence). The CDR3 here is CASSFGTGNQPQHF. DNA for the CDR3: TGTGCCAGCAGTTTCGGGACAGGAAATCAGCCCCAGCATTTT.

CDR3 DNA: TGTGCCAGCTCCTTAGGGACAGGCTACGAGCAGTACTTC. It translates to CASSLGTGYEQYF. The chain joins TRBV27 to TRBJ2-7; 8 nucleotides align to TRBD1. CDR3 size: 13 residues. With V trimmed by 8 bases and J by 3 bases, 6 bases remained unmatched. Germline V gene data show CDR1 as MNHEY and CDR2 as SMNVEV (reference sequence).

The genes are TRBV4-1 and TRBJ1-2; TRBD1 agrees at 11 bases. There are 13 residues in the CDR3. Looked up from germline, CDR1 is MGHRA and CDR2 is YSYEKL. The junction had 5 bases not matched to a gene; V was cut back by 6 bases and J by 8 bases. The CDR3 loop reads CASSPGQGVGYTF. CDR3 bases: TGCGCCAGCAGTCCGGGACAGGGGGTCGGCTACACCTTC.

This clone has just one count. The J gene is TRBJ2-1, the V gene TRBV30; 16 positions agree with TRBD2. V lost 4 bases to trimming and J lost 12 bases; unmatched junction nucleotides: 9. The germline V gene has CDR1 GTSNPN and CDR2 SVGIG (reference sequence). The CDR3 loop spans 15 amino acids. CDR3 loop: CAWTSGTSGGAGQFF. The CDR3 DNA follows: TGTGCCTGGACCTCCGGGACTAGCGGGGGGGCCGGGCAGTTCTTC.

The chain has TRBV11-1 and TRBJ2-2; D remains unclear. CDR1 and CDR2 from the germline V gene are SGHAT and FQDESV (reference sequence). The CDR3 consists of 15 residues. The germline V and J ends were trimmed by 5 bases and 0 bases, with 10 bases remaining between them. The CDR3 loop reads CASSPITTNTGELFF. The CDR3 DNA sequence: TGTGCCAGCAGCCCGATCACTACGAACACCGGGGAGCTGTTTTTT.

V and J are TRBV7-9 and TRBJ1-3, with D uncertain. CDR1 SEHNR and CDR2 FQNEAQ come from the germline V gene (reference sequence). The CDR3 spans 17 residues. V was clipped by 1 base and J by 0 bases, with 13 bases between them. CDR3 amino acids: CASSLGSYRSSGNTIYF. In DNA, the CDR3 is TGTGCCAGCAGCTTAGGATCCTATCGCTCCTCTGGAAACACCATATATTTT.